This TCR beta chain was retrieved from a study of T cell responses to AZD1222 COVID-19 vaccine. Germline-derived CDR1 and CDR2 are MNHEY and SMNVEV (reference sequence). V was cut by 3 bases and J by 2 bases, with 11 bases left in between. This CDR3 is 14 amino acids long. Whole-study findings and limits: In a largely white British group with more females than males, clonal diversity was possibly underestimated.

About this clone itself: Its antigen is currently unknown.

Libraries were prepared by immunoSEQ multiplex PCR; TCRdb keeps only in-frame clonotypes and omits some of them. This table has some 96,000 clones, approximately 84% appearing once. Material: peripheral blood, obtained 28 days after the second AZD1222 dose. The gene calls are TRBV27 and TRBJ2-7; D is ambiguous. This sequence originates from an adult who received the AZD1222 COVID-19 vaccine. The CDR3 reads CASSLLDKTYEQYF. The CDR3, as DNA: TGTGCCAGCAGTTTGCTCGACAAGACCTACGAGCAGTACTTC.